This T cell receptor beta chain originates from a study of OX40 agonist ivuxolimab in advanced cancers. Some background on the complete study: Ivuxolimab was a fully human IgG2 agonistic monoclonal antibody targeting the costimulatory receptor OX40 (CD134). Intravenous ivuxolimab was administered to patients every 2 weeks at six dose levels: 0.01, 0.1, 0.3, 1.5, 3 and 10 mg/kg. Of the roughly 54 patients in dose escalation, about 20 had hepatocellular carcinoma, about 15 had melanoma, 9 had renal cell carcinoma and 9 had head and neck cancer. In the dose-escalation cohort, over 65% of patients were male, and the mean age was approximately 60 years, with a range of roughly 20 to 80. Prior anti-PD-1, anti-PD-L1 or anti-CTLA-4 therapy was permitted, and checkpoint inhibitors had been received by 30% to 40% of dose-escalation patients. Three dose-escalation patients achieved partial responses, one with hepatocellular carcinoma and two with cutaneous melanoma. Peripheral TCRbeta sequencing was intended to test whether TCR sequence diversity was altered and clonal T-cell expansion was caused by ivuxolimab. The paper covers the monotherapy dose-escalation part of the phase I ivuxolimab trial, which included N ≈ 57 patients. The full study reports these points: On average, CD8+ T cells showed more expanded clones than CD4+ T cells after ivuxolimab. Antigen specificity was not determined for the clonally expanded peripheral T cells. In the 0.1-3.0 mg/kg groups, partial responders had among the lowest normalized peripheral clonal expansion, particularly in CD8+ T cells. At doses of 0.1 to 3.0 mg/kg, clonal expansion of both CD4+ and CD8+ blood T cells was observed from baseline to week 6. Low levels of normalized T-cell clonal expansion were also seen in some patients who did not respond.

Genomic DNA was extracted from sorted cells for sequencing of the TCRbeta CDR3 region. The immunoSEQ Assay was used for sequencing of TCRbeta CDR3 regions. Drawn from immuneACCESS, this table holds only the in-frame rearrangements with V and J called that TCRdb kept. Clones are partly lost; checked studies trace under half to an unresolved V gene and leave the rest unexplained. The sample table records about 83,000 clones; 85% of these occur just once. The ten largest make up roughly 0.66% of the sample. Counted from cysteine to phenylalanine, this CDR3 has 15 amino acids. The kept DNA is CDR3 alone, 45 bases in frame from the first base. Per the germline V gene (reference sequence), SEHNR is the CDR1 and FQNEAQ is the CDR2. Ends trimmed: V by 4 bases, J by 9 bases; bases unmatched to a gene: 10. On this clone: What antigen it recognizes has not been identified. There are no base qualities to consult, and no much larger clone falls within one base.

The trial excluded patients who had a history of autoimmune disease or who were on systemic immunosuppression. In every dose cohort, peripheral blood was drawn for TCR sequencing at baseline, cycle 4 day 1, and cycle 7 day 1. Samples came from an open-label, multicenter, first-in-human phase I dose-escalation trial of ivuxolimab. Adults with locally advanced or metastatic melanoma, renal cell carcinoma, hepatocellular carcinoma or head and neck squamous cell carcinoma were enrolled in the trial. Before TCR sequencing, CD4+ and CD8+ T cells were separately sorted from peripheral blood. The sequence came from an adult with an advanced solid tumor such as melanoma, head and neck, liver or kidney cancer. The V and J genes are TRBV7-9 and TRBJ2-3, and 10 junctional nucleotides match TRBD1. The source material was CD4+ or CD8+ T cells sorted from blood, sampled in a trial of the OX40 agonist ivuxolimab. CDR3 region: CASSSGQGGTDTQYF. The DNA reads TGTGCCAGCAGCTCAGGACAGGGGGGAACGGACACGCAGTATTTT.